This T cell receptor (beta chain) appears in the sequencing data of a study of blood T cells in healthy people across ages. Germline V gene lookup returns CDR1 LNHNV and CDR2 YYDKDF (reference sequence). The length of the CDR3 is 15 residues. V lost 8 bases and J lost 8, with 22 bases in between. This clonotype was counted many times. Primers used in a second PCR of roughly 6 to 11 cycles were a sample-barcoded 5' primer and a J-beta primer mix. The template-switch adaptor was a 5' adaptor with 12 random nucleotides. It tagged each cDNA molecule. TCRdb passed the 5' RACE reads through MiXCR, listing each CDR3 protein once. This sample has approximately 960,000 distinct CDR3 sequences, with 25% to 30% found just once. This sample also appeared in a second study, on T cells of mothers and their children. That study reports: In the second PCR, M1S primer introduced barcodes and 2-4 random bases.

The source of this sequence is a woman aged 40 to 50 in good health. Material: blood. This chain uses TRBV15 with TRBJ2-1; the D is unclear. CDR3 in DNA: TGTGCCACCGCAAAGACCCCGAGTCAGATCGATGAGCAGTTCTTC. Translating it yields CATAKTPSQIDEQFF.